This TCR beta chain was identified in a study of siplizumab effects on memory and regulatory T cells. Study results and limitations: Sequences that were alloreactive and traceable to unstimulated CD4+ memory cells were significantly reduced by siplizumab. Memory cells seemed less diverse than naive T cells, which seemed major alloresponse contributors. Left unconfirmed was the suppressive function of proliferating Tregs from siplizumab cultures.

Profiling relied on immunoSEQ multiplex PCR, and the TCRdb table lists in-frame clones only, not all of them. This table has approximately 46,000 clones, over 90% appearing once. Concerning this clone: The antigen is undetermined.

The CDR3 covers 14 residues. The germline V gene has CDR1 SGHNT and CDR2 YYREEE (reference sequence). V dropped 4 bases and J dropped 5; count of bases not matched to a gene: 8. The sequence was collected from a human donor in good health. The material sequenced was CD8+ T cells sorted from blood. The chain links TRBV5-4 to TRBJ2-7; 8 bases match TRBD2. The CDR3 region is CASSLGLAVHEQYF. The CDR3 DNA is TGTGCCAGCAGCCTAGGACTAGCAGTCCACGAGCAGTACTTC.